This T cell receptor beta chain comes out of a study of long-term antiretroviral therapy in people with HIV. Across the whole study: About a decade before 2015, the earliest samples were taken when ART was typically delayed.

immunoSEQ v3.0 was run at survey level. Measured with immunoSEQ multiplex PCR; TCRdb has only the in-frame clones, and not every one. The table has more than 20,000 clones, 85% seen once. V was trimmed by 4 bases and J by 9 bases, leaving 10 bases between them. Per the germline V gene, CDR1 is MNHEY and CDR2 is SVGAGI. The CDR3 loop spans 12 amino acids. This sequence joins TRBV6-5 and TRBJ2-1, with D uncertain. This specimen was unsorted PBMCs, taken 2.3 years after starting antiretroviral therapy. The sequence derives from a man aged 35 to 55 with HIV. In DNA form, the CDR3 reads TGTGCCAGCAGTTCCCACGGACCTGAGCAGTTCTTC. Amino acid sequence: CASSSHGPEQFF.